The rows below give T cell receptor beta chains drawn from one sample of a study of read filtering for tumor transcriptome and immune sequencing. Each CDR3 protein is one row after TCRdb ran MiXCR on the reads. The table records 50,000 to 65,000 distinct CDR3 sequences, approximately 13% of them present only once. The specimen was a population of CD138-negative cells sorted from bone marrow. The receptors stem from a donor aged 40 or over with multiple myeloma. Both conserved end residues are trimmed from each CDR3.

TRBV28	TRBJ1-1	AIGDGMNTEAF
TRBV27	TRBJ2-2	ASAGTLNTGELF
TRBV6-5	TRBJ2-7	ATSRGTETYEQY
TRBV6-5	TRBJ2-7	ASSRKQGFNEQY
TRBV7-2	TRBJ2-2	ASSSRAAIGELF
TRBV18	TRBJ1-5	ASSLRHPGQGINQPQH
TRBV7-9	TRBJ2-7	ASSEGQGHEQY
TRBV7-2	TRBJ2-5	ASSLMPAGAPLETQY
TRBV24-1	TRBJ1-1	ATSDFRGVAEAF
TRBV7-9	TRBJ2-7	ASSPTGNEQY
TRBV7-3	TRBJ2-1	ASSLYGVNEQF